A single sample gave rise to the 6 T cell receptor beta chains below, sequenced in a study of T cell repertoires in cytomegalovirus infection. TCRdb used MiXCR to reprocess the reads, holding one entry per CDR3 protein. The sample lists about 140,000 distinct CDR3 sequences, under 8% occurring once. The specimen sequenced was PBMCs. The receptors stem from a human donor in good health (CMV status not recorded). Some clones in this sample may be carry-over from other donors' samples.

This clonotype was detected many times. The V gene is TRBV7-2, the J gene TRBJ2-3; D unclear. V was clipped by 0 bases and J by 4 bases, with 8 bases between them. CDR1 and CDR2 from the germline V gene are SGHTA and FQGNSA. This CDR3 has 14 residues. As DNA, the CDR3 is TGTGCCAGCAGCTTAGCCACGCGGCCAGATACGCAGTATTTT. Translated, it gives CASSLATRPDTQYF.

The table lists this clonotype with many counts. This chain links TRBV18 with TRBJ1-2; 9 positions agree with TRBD1. Unmatched junction bases numbered 9, after V lost 2 bases and J lost 5 bases. The CDR3 consists of 16 residues. Germline loops: CDR1 KGHSH, CDR2 LQKENI. The CDR3 loop reads CASSPAGTGSWYGYTF. In DNA, the CDR3 is TGTGCCAGCTCACCAGCCGGGACAGGGTCTTGGTATGGCTACACCTTC.

The table lists this clonotype with many counts. The chain joins TRBV12-3 or TRBV12-4 to TRBJ2-6; tentatively, D is TRBD2 (5 bases). V was clipped by 8 bases and J by 4 bases, with 12 bases between them. The CDR3 has 14 amino acids. This chain's CDR3 is CASLTRAGANVLTF. CDR3 nucleotides: TGTGCCAGCCTAACGCGGGCCGGGGCCAACGTCCTGACTTTC.

This clonotype was seen ten or more times. The DNA of the CDR3 is TGTGCCATCAGTGACGAGGGTATGAGCAATCAGCCCCAGCATTTT. Residues: CAISDEGMSNQPQHF. The chain combines TRBV10-3 with TRBJ1-5; D remains ambiguous. There are 15 residues in the CDR3. The germline V and J ends were trimmed by 3 bases and 1 base, with 10 bases remaining between them. The germline CDR1 and CDR2 sequences are ENHRY and SYGVKD.

At least ten counts were recorded for this clonotype. The J gene is TRBJ2-5, the V gene TRBV15; TRBD1 aligns across 9 bases. After removal of 1 base from V and 2 bases from J, the junction contained 5 bases not matched to a gene. The CDR3 runs 16 residues. Germline-derived CDR1 and CDR2 are LNHNV and YYDKDF (reference sequence). CDR3 nucleotides: TGTGCCACCAGCAGAGGGGACAGGGTTGGGCAAGAGACCCAGTACTTC. This translates into CATSRGDRVGQETQYF.

The chain employs TRBV28 and TRBJ2-1; 10 bases align to TRBD2. This CDR3 region has 16 residues. Germline V CDR1 and CDR2: MDHEN, SYDVKM. With 4 bases clipped from V and 8 bases from J, the junction kept 11 bases outside the gene matches. CDR3 DNA sequence: TGTGCCAGCAGTTCCCTCCCTAGCGGGGGAGGCGATGAGCAGTTCTTC. It encodes CASSSLPSGGGDEQFF.